This entry lists 17 T cell receptor beta chains sequenced from one sample in a study of T cell responses to AZD1222 COVID-19 vaccine. Clones were read by immunoSEQ multiplex PCR, and TCRdb kept only the in-frame ones, dropping some. The sample lists more than 70,000 clones, around 86% seen once, with approximately 8% in the top ten. The sample here was peripheral blood, taken on day 0 of AZD1222 vaccination. All receptors come from an adult in good health.

This chain uses TRBV7-2 with TRBJ1-3; D not certain. The CDR3 totals 17 residues. Germline V lookup: CDR1 SGHTA, CDR2 FQGNSA. Trimming took off 1 base at V and 3 bases at J, with 16 bases between the two ends. CDR3 sequence: CASSLVGSGVSGNTIYF. The CDR3 nucleotides read TGTGCCAGCAGCTTAGTTGGGTCTGGTGTCAGTGGAAACACCATATATTTT.

The CDR3 spells CASSPSGDTQYF. Here the CDR3 DNA reads TGTGCCAGCAGCCCATCGGGGGATACGCAGTATTTT. V and J are TRBV7-2 and TRBJ2-3; D might be TRBD2 (5 bases). Germline CDR1 SGHTA, CDR2 FQGNSA. The CDR3 spans 12 residues. Trimming left V 5 bases short and J 6 bases short, with 9 bases between.

J is TRBJ2-5 and V is TRBV6-5, with no clear D. Germline V CDR1 and CDR2: MNHEY, SVGAGI. The CDR3 is made up of 14 amino acids. Between the trimmed V and J ends, which lost 5 bases and 4 bases, there was a span of 14 bases. The chain's CDR3 is CASSPINGVETQYF. The CDR3 DNA is TGTGCCAGCAGTCCCATAAATGGGGTAGAGACCCAGTACTTC.

The V call is TRBV7-2, the J call TRBJ2-7; the D gene is possibly TRBD2 (6 bases). V gave up 0 bases and J gave up 6 bases, with 12 bases separating them. The CDR3 contains 14 residues. Germline V gives CDR1 SGHTA, CDR2 FQGNSA. The CDR3 spells CASSLATGGVEQYF. The CDR3 DNA reads TGTGCCAGCAGCTTAGCGACGGGCGGGGTCGAGCAGTACTTC.

V usage is TRBV28 and J usage is TRBJ2-7, with 8 bases identical to TRBD1. The V gene end was trimmed by 5 bases and the J gene end by 7 bases; junction bases not matched to a gene: 10. Germline V lookup: CDR1 MDHEN, CDR2 SYDVKM. The CDR3 contains 14 residues. In DNA, the CDR3 is TGTGCCAGCAGTCCTGGACAGGGAGGTTGGGAGCAGTACTTC. Translated: CASSPGQGGWEQYF.

The chain combines TRBV30 with TRBJ1-4; 8 positions match TRBD1. Germline V CDR1 and CDR2: GTSNPN, SVGIG (reference sequence). The CDR3 has 13 amino acids. The V gene end was trimmed by 5 bases and the J gene end by 8 bases; junction bases not matched to a gene: 7. Here the CDR3 DNA reads TGTGCCTGGGACCGGGACAGGCGGGAAAAACTGTTTTTT. Protein: CAWDRDRREKLFF.

CDR3 in amino acids: CASSLGAVGYEQYF. CDR3 bases: TGCGCCAGCAGCTTGGGGGCTGTAGGCTACGAGCAGTACTTC. The V call is TRBV5-1, the J call TRBJ2-7; the D is unclear. This CDR3 has 14 residues. Trimming pared 0 bases from V and 3 bases from J, leaving 10 bases between. Per the germline V gene, CDR1 is SGHRS and CDR2 is YFSETQ.

The genes are TRBV14 and TRBJ2-1; the D call may be TRBD1 or TRBD2 (6 bases each). Germline V gives CDR1 SGHDN, CDR2 FVKESK. The CDR3 contains 17 residues. Trimming took off 5 bases at V and 4 bases at J, with 21 bases between the two ends. The CDR3 here is CASSAWTVRREYNEQFF. The CDR3 region has the DNA TGTGCCAGCAGCGCCTGGACAGTCCGGAGGGAGTACAATGAGCAGTTCTTC.

The chain employs TRBV2 and TRBJ1-5, with TRBD1 matching over 9 bases. CDR3 size: 15 residues. Germline loops: CDR1 SNHLY, CDR2 FYNNEI. The V segment lost 3 bases and the J segment 2 bases; nucleotides outside the gene matches: 2. The chain's CDR3 is CASSDRTGGNQPQHF. Written as DNA, the CDR3 is TGTGCCAGCAGTGACCGGACAGGGGGCAATCAGCCCCAGCATTTT.

This clone appeared once. The J gene is TRBJ1-4, the V gene TRBV27; TRBD1 is a possible D gene (5 bases). Germline lookup yields CDR1 MNHEY and CDR2 SMNVEV (reference sequence). Between the trimmed V and J ends, which lost 4 bases and 7 bases, there was a span of 19 bases. There are 16 residues in the CDR3. CDR3 DNA: TGTGCCAGCAGTTCCTCCCTGGCAGGGCCCGTTGAAAAACTGTTTTTT. It yields the protein CASSSSLAGPVEKLFF.

The chain has TRBV28 and TRBJ1-1; D is undetermined. CDR3 length: 17 residues. CDR1 and CDR2 from the germline V gene are MDHEN and SYDVKM. V lost 3 bases, J lost 0 bases, and 17 bases lay in between. This CDR3 reads CASSFYFGRRMNTEAFF. Here the CDR3 DNA reads TGTGCCAGCAGTTTTTACTTCGGACGTAGGATGAACACTGAAGCTTTCTTT.

This clone has only one observation. The chain is built from TRBV7-9 and TRBJ1-1, with D tentatively TRBD1 (6 bases). The germline V gene has CDR1 SEHNR and CDR2 FQNEAQ (reference sequence). The length of the CDR3 is 14 residues. Trimming took 1 base from V and 6 from J, leaving 12 bases between them. Here the CDR3 reads CASSLGRGFAEAFF. CDR3 nucleotide sequence: TGTGCCAGCAGCTTAGGAAGGGGGTTCGCTGAAGCTTTCTTT.

This chain uses TRBV23-1 with TRBJ2-7, with TRBD1 matching 9 bases. TRBV23-1 is noted as an ORF with a role that remains uncertain. CDR3 length equals 16 residues. V shed 2 bases and J 1 base; nucleotides not matched to a gene: 6. CDR3 loop: CASSQTWDRVSYEQYF. CDR3 coding DNA: TGCGCCAGCAGTCAAACTTGGGACAGGGTTTCCTACGAGCAGTACTTC.

The CDR3 nucleotides read TGTGCCAGCAGTTGGCTAGCGGGAGTAAATGAGCAGTTCTTC. This encodes CASSWLAGVNEQFF. The V call is TRBV6-2 or TRBV6-3, the J call TRBJ2-1; 10 bases align to TRBD2. The V gene's germline CDR1 is MNHEY and CDR2 SVGEGT. The CDR3 has 14 amino acids. J was trimmed by 7 bases and V by 4 bases; bases with no gene match: 4.

The chain links TRBV12-3 or TRBV12-4 to TRBJ2-7, with D perhaps matching TRBD1 (5 bases). Trimming left V 2 bases short and J 8 bases short, with 10 bases between. The CDR3 has 12 amino acids. CDR3: CASSLNRHQQYF. CDR3 nucleotide sequence: TGTGCCAGCAGTTTAAACAGGCACCAGCAGTACTTC.

The CDR3 loop is CASSLFRAEQYF. For the CDR3, the DNA is TGTGCCAGCAGTTTATTCAGGGCCGAGCAGTACTTC. J is TRBJ2-7 and V is TRBV28, with D possibly being TRBD1 (5 bases). The V and J ends lost 1 base and 6 bases respectively, with 7 bases between them. The CDR3 is 12 residues long. From germline, CDR1 is MDHEN and CDR2 SYDVKM.

The chain recombines TRBV12-5 with TRBJ1-1; no firm D call. The CDR3 length is 13 residues. V lost 9 bases, J lost 2 bases, and 13 bases lay in between. Germline CDR1 LGHNT, CDR2 FRNRAP. CDR3 in amino acids: CASARTPNTEAFF. As DNA, the CDR3 is TGTGCTAGCGCCCGTACACCCAACACTGAAGCTTTCTTT.